These 14 T cell receptor beta chains originate from one sample sequenced in a study of cytomegalovirus exposure and HLA in healthy donors. Produced via immunoSEQ multiplex PCR; TCRdb's table is partial and in-frame only. This table has about 160,000 clones, 89% appearing once. Sequenced input: PBMCs. These receptors all come from a woman between 18 and 29 years old in good health and CMV-seropositive.

For this clone: An end of the junction does not agree with germline; a read error may underlie this. The chain is built from TRBV9 and TRBJ1-2; TRBD1 aligns across 9 bases. The CDR3 has 14 amino acids. CDR1 is SGDLS and CDR2 is YYNGEE in the germline V gene. The CDR3: CAGRPSGTGHGYTF. The CDR3 coding sequence is TGTGCCGGCAGGCCTTCCGGGACAGGGCATGGCTACACCTTC.

This clone was detected only a few times. V gene TRBV20-1 combines with J gene TRBJ2-7; 7 nucleotides align to TRBD1. The CDR3 loop spans 11 amino acids. The trim removed 7 bases at V and 6 bases at J, leaving 6 bases unmatched. The germline gives CDR1 DFQATT, CDR2 SNEGSKA (reference sequence). The CDR3 sequence is CSGQGVFEQYF. The DNA for the CDR3 is TGCAGTGGACAGGGCGTGTTCGAGCAGTACTTC.

The table lists this clone with a few counts. V gene TRBV27 combines with J gene TRBJ1-5; no clear D gene. The CDR3 has 13 residues. Per germline, CDR1 MNHEY and CDR2 SMNVEV (reference sequence). The germline V and J ends were trimmed by 7 bases and 1 base, with 8 bases remaining between them. The CDR3 DNA follows: TGTGCCAGCACCTCCTCGAGCAATCAGCCCCAGCATTTT. Translated: CASTSSSNQPQHF.

The rearrangement joins TRBV6-1 to TRBJ2-1; 13 bases map to TRBD2. Germline lookup yields CDR1 MNHNS and CDR2 SASEGT. Trimming took 6 bases from V and 5 from J; bases not matched to a gene: 1. The CDR3 contains 14 residues. CDR3 DNA sequence: TGTGCCAGCAGGGGACTAGCGGGGAACAATGAGCAGTTCTTC. Translated: CASRGLAGNNEQFF.

The chain's CDR3 is CASSPPGLRNTEAFF. The CDR3 DNA is TGTGCCAGCTCACCGCCGGGACTCCGGAACACTGAAGCTTTCTTT. V gene TRBV18 combines with J gene TRBJ1-1, with D possibly TRBD1 on 5 matching bases. V lost 3 bases and J 1 base, leaving 12 bases between the germline ends. Germline V CDR1 and CDR2: KGHSH, LQKENI. The CDR3 spans 15 residues.

The chain couples TRBV19 to TRBJ1-1; TRBD1 is a possible D gene (6 bases). Per the germline V gene, CDR1 is LNHDA and CDR2 is SQIVND (reference sequence). CDR3 length: 18 amino acids. Trimming shortened V by 5 bases and J by 4 bases, and 26 bases separated the two germline ends. The CDR3 here is CASSPLGTYRAGATEAFF. The CDR3 DNA reads as TGTGCCAGTAGTCCCTTAGGGACCTACAGGGCCGGGGCCACTGAAGCTTTCTTT.

The chain recombines TRBV2 with TRBJ2-7; D possibly corresponds to TRBD1 (6 bases). V was trimmed by 7 bases and J by 5 bases, leaving 18 bases between them. Germline CDR1 and CDR2: SNHLY and FYNNEI. The CDR3 is made up of 14 amino acids. In DNA, the CDR3 is TGTGCCAGCACCAAATATAGAACAGGGAACGAGCAGTACTTC. It translates to CASTKYRTGNEQYF.

V and J are TRBV6-5 and TRBJ1-5, with D unresolved. Trimming cost V 6 bases and J 3 bases, with 6 bases left between them. Germline lookup yields CDR1 MNHEY and CDR2 SVGAGI. The length of the CDR3 is 12 residues. In DNA form, the CDR3 reads TGTGCCAGCAGCAGTTACAATCAGCCCCAGCATTTT. Translating gives CASSSYNQPQHF.

Details on this clone: The same CDR3 arises from other DNA sequences in this sample as well. The genes are TRBV5-1 and TRBJ1-1, with a possible D match to TRBD1 (6 bases). V lost 3 bases and J 5 bases, leaving 14 bases between the germline ends. The CDR3 sequence is 14 residues long. Germline V gives CDR1 SGHRS, CDR2 YFSETQ. CDR3 bases: TGCGCCAGCAGCTCTGAACAGGGAAGGACTGAAGCTTTCTTT. Its protein product is CASSSEQGRTEAFF.

This chain links TRBV7-6 with TRBJ2-5; 7 positions match TRBD2. With 1 base clipped from V and 3 bases from J, the junction kept 2 bases outside the gene matches. Looked up from germline, CDR1 is SGHVS and CDR2 is FNYEAQ. The length of the CDR3 is 14 residues. The DNA of the CDR3 is TGTGCCAGCAGCTTAGGGCTAGCGGAAGAGACCCAGTACTTC. This encodes CASSLGLAEETQYF.

The chain carries TRBV30 and TRBJ1-1; the D gene is possibly TRBD1 (6 bases). CDR1 and CDR2 (germline): GTSNPN, SVGIG (reference sequence). Between the trimmed V and J ends, which lost 0 bases and 8 bases, there was a span of 10 bases. The CDR3 contains 12 residues. The CDR3 spells CAWSVQGPEAFF. DNA of the CDR3: TGTGCCTGGAGTGTGCAGGGGCCCGAAGCTTTCTTT.

This clone occurred a few times. The rearrangement joins TRBV20-1 to TRBJ2-1; 7 positions match TRBD2. V dropped 5 bases and J dropped 7; count of bases not matched to a gene: 2. The CDR3 spans 11 residues. Germline CDR1 is DFQATT and CDR2 is SNEGSKA (reference sequence). CDR3 DNA: TGCAGTGCTGGGGGACTAAATGAGCAGTTCTTC. Protein sequence: CSAGGLNEQFF.

The gene calls are TRBV15 and TRBJ2-1, with 16 bases that match TRBD2. In germline, CDR1 is LNHNV, CDR2 YYDKDF (reference sequence). V lost 3 bases and J lost 15; bases outside the gene matches: 8. The CDR3 spans 15 residues. The CDR3 is CATSRGTSGRAGAFF. CDR3 DNA: TGTGCCACCAGCAGGGGGACTAGCGGGAGGGCCGGTGCGTTCTTC.

A few counts support this clone. The CDR3 is CASSHGSPGAGPFNEKLFF. CDR3 DNA: TGTGCCAGCAGCCACGGGTCTCCAGGGGCAGGCCCATTTAATGAAAAACTGTTTTTT. J is TRBJ1-4 and V is TRBV7-6, with D possibly TRBD1 on 6 matching bases. Germline lookup yields CDR1 SGHVS and CDR2 FNYEAQ. Trimming took 5 bases from V and 4 from J, leaving 26 bases between them. The CDR3 covers 19 residues.